This entry lists 21 T cell receptor beta chains sequenced from one sample in a study of T-cell reconstitution after alpha-beta-depleted transplantation in children. This sample's TCRbeta library carried unique molecular identifier barcodes. Via MiXCR, TCRdb re-called the PCR reads, giving one row per CDR3 protein. The table shows about a million distinct CDR3 sequences, with under 30% occurring only once. The specimen was PBMCs, mostly from graft donor cells, collected 360 days after TCRalphabeta/CD19-depleted stem cell transplant. The origin of the receptors is a boy under two years old who had a stem cell transplant for SCID, so the T cells may come from the graft donor.

This clonotype was recorded many times. V and J are TRBV4-1 and TRBJ2-3, with 7 bases identical to TRBD2. Trimming removed 3 bases from V and 4 bases from J; junction bases left unmatched: 13. The CDR3 is 17 amino acids. Germline V gives CDR1 MGHRA, CDR2 YSYEKL. As DNA, the CDR3 is TGCGCCAGCAGCCACGGGACTACAGTGGGTTTAGCAGATACGCAGTATTTT. It is translated as CASSHGTTVGLADTQYF.

This clonotype was counted only a few times. The chain links TRBV7-8 to TRBJ2-1; 8 positions agree with TRBD2. The junction had 10 bases not matched to a gene; V was cut back by 5 bases and J by 1 base. Germline V gene lookup returns CDR1 SGHVS and CDR2 FQNEAQ. The CDR3 is 17 residues long. The CDR3 spells CASSQTTGTRSYNEQFF. The CDR3 region has the DNA TGTGCCAGCAGCCAGACTACCGGGACTAGGTCCTACAATGAGCAGTTCTTC.

The chain is built from TRBV4-2 and TRBJ2-3; D is possibly TRBD2 (6 bases). Trimming removed 0 bases at V and 2 bases at J, with 15 bases between. The CDR3 sequence is 17 residues long. The V gene's germline CDR1 is LGHNA and CDR2 YNFKEQ. The CDR3 spells CASSQEVWAGNTDTQYF. The CDR3 nucleotides are TGTGCCAGCAGCCAAGAGGTCTGGGCGGGGAACACAGATACGCAGTATTTT.

The chain couples TRBV24-1 to TRBJ2-5; possible D gene TRBD2, 5 bases. V was clipped by 3 bases and J by 5 bases, with 15 bases between them. The V gene's germline CDR1 is KGHDR and CDR2 SFDVKD. The CDR3 consists of 15 residues. The CDR3 spells CATSDGSLDSETQYF. The CDR3 DNA is TGTGCCACCAGTGATGGGAGCCTCGACTCGGAGACCCAGTACTTC.

This chain links TRBV4-1 with TRBJ1-2, with 8 positions matching TRBD1. CDR1 is MGHRA and CDR2 is YSYEKL in the germline V gene. The junction had 11 bases not matched to a gene; V was cut back by 4 bases and J by 4 bases. This CDR3 spans 16 amino acids. The CDR3 DNA reads as TGCGCCAGCAGCCTACAGTCGACAGGGGTGGCCTATGGCTACACCTTC. Protein product: CASSLQSTGVAYGYTF.

The chain has TRBV2 and TRBJ2-6, with D tentatively TRBD1 or TRBD2 (5 bases each). CDR3 length: 15 residues. The germline V gene has CDR1 SNHLY and CDR2 FYNNEI. The V end lost 5 bases, the J end lost 1 base, and 9 bases lay between the germline ends. The DNA of the CDR3 is TGTGCCAGCAGTAGGGACGGTTCTGGGGCCAACGTCCTGACTTTC. Its protein is CASSRDGSGANVLTF.

The V gene is TRBV12-3 or TRBV12-4, the J gene TRBJ2-5, with D hard to call. V lost 5 bases and J lost 5, with 18 bases in between. The CDR3 consists of 15 residues. The CDR3 loop is CASSMTMRWPETQYF. The CDR3 region has the DNA TGTGCCAGCAGTATGACAATGAGATGGCCGGAGACCCAGTACTTC.

This clonotype has a handful of counts. The chain employs TRBV20-1 and TRBJ1-2; no clear D gene. The ends were cut back, 1 base at V and 6 bases at J, with 9 bases in the middle. The CDR3 totals 12 residues. Germline V gene sequence: CDR1 DFQATT, CDR2 SNEGSKA (reference sequence). The CDR3: CSARGLGNGYTF. The CDR3 region has the DNA TGCAGTGCTAGAGGCCTGGGAAATGGCTACACCTTC.

Concerning this clonotype: This may stem from a read error, because a much larger clone lies one nucleotide away. The CDR3 coding sequence is TGTGCCAGCAGCTTAGAGGCGGGGACCACAGATACGCAGTATTTT. Translation gives CASSLEAGTTDTQYF. The chain employs TRBV7-2 and TRBJ2-3; tentative D call: TRBD2 (6 bases). This CDR3 is built from 15 residues. The V end lost 1 base, the J end lost 2 bases, and 10 bases lay between the germline ends. Germline V gene data show CDR1 as SGHTA and CDR2 as FQGNSA.

This clonotype appeared a few times. V gene TRBV5-1 combines with J gene TRBJ2-5; 11 bases are shared with TRBD2. The CDR3 consists of 15 residues. With V trimmed by 4 bases and J by 5 bases, 7 bases remained unmatched. CDR1 is SGHRS, CDR2 YFSETQ, per germline. DNA for the CDR3: TGCGCCAGCAGCGGTAGCGGGGGGGCCCGGGAGACCCAGTACTTC. As protein: CASSGSGGARETQYF.

There are a few counts of this clonotype. The chain combines TRBV29-1 with TRBJ2-3; tentatively, D is TRBD2 (5 bases). CDR1 SQVTM and CDR2 ANQGSEA come from the germline V gene. The germline V and J ends were trimmed by 2 bases and 5 bases, with 11 bases remaining between them. This CDR3 has 13 amino acids. CDR3 coding DNA: TGCAGCGTTGAACAGCGGACTCAAGATACGCAGTATTTT. It encodes CSVEQRTQDTQYF.

The sample holds a few counts of this clonotype. The chain combines TRBV12-3 or TRBV12-4 with TRBJ1-1; D is ambiguous. V shed 4 bases and J shed 9 bases, with 6 bases lying between them. The CDR3 runs to 10 residues. CDR3 DNA sequence: TGTGCCAGCAGTTCAACCCAAGCTTTCTTT. Its protein product is CASSSTQAFF.

This clonotype was seen more than once but under ten times. The chain links TRBV6-2 or TRBV6-3 to TRBJ2-2; no firm D call. Germline CDR1 is MNHEY and CDR2 is SVGEGT. V was shortened by 5 bases and J by 9 bases, with 13 bases between the two germline ends. This CDR3 has 13 amino acids. The DNA for the CDR3 is TGTGCCAGCAGTCCCGGAACACGGAGGGAGCTGTTTTTT. It specifies CASSPGTRRELFF.

This clonotype was seen a few times. V is TRBV4-3 and J is TRBJ2-7, with TRBD1 identical over 7 bases. Germline values: CDR1 LGHNA, CDR2 YSLEER. This CDR3 has 14 amino acids. The V and J ends lost 1 base and 5 bases, in that order; junction bases with no gene match: 5. The DNA of the CDR3 is TGCGCCAGCAGCCAAGGGGGAGACAGGGACGAGCAGTACTTC. Translating it yields CASSQGGDRDEQYF.

The chain combines TRBV9 with TRBJ2-1; perhaps D is TRBD1 or TRBD2 (6 bases each). Germline CDR1 and CDR2: SGDLS and YYNGEE. This CDR3 is 16 amino acids long. V lost 0 bases, J lost 4 bases, and 14 bases lay in between. The CDR3 DNA is TGTGCCAGCAGCGTAGCCCTCGGGGGCCTGTACAATGAGCAGTTCTTC. Its translation: CASSVALGGLYNEQFF.

The chain has TRBV2 and TRBJ2-1, with TRBD2 as a possible D gene (5 bases). The CDR3 is 11 residues long. V was clipped by 7 bases and J by 9 bases, with 10 bases between them. Germline CDR1 and CDR2: SNHLY and FYNNEI. CDR3 protein: CASMLGVEQFF. Here the CDR3 DNA reads TGTGCCAGCATGCTGGGAGTTGAGCAGTTCTTC. The full variable domain, its missing parts supplied by reference TRBV2 and TRBJ2-1, is EPEVTQTPSHQVTQMGQEVILRCVPISNHLYFYWYRQILGQKVEFLVSFYNNEISEKSEIFDDQFSVERPDGSNFTLKIRSTKLEDSAMYFCASMLGVEQFFGPGTRLTVL.

Only a few counts were recorded for this clonotype. The chain joins TRBV29-1 to TRBJ2-1; a weak D match, TRBD2 (5 bases). There are 16 residues in the CDR3. Germline V CDR1 and CDR2: SQVTM, ANQGSEA. V was trimmed by 0 bases and J by 2 bases, leaving 14 bases between them. The CDR3 region has the DNA TGCAGCGTTGAAGATCAATCCAGCGGCACCTACAATGAGCAGTTCTTC. This codes for CSVEDQSSGTYNEQFF.

The chain has TRBV11-2 and TRBJ1-5; perhaps TRBD1 as D (5 bases). CDR1 and CDR2 (germline): SGHAT, FQNNGV. V lost 5 bases, J lost 6 bases, and 29 bases lay in between. The CDR3 runs to 19 residues. This CDR3 is CASSRAPEWKGGAGQPQHF. The CDR3 DNA is TGTGCCAGCAGCCGAGCTCCCGAGTGGAAGGGAGGGGCGGGTCAGCCCCAGCATTTT.

V and J are TRBV7-9 and TRBJ2-7; D is ambiguous. With 4 bases removed from V and 7 bases from J, the gap between germline ends came to 14 bases. The CDR3 loop spans 13 amino acids. The germline gives CDR1 SEHNR, CDR2 FQNEAQ (reference sequence). The CDR3 spells CASSSSGVGEQYF. CDR3 DNA sequence: TGTGCCAGCAGCTCGAGTGGTGTTGGAGAGCAGTACTTC.

The chain is built from TRBV14 and TRBJ2-7; D is undetermined. CDR1 SGHDN and CDR2 FVKESK come from the germline V gene. Trimming pared 2 bases from V and 3 bases from J, leaving 14 bases between. The CDR3 extends over 15 amino acids. CDR3 nucleotides: TGTGCCAGCAGCCAAAAGGAGAACATTAACTACGAGCAGTACTTC. Translating it yields CASSQKENINYEQYF.

J is TRBJ1-5 and V is TRBV4-1; D unclear. The CDR3 loop spans 15 amino acids. Germline CDR1 is MGHRA and CDR2 is YSYEKL. V was shortened by 4 bases and J by 4 bases, with 14 bases between the two germline ends. This CDR3 reads CASSPVAVGNQPQHF. The CDR3 nucleotides read TGCGCCAGCAGCCCTGTGGCGGTTGGGAATCAGCCCCAGCATTTT.